Listed below are T cell receptor beta chains from one sample, sequenced in a study of blood T cells in healthy people across ages. A single record per CDR3 protein comes from TCRdb applying MiXCR to the 5' RACE reads. The profile covers about 1.4 million distinct CDR3 sequences, with approximately 59% appearing a single time and 6.5% to 8.5% taken by the ten largest. The material sequenced was blood. Source of these receptors: a man aged 18 to 35 in good health. The CDR3 runs from the conserved cysteine through the conserved F or W. The order of the fields is clone size, D gene, V gene, J gene, CDR3 protein, CDR3 DNA. D genes are given only for firm matches. Size tells how often a clone was seen (once, few, many) or the class of an expanded clone, and some rows leave it out.

size: NA; D: TRBD2; V: TRBV4-2; J: TRBJ2-7; CDR3: CASSQETGLASYEQYF; DNA: TGTGCCAGCAGCCAAGAAACGGGACTAGCCTCCTACGAGCAGTACTTC
size: NA; D: NA; V: TRBV7-6; J: TRBJ2-7; CDR3: CASSLVRGFAEQYF; DNA: TGTGCCAGCAGCTTAGTTCGTGGCTTCGCCGAGCAGTACTTC
size: few; D: NA; V: TRBV29-1; J: TRBJ2-6; CDR3: CSVSGGTSGANVLTF; DNA: TGCAGCGTTTCGGGCGGGACTTCTGGGGCCAACGTCCTGACTTTC
size: many; D: TRBD1; V: TRBV7-9; J: TRBJ2-5; CDR3: CASSAGTANLQETQYF; DNA: TGTGCCAGCAGCGCCGGGACAGCGAATTTACAAGAGACCCAGTACTTC
size: NA; D: TRBD2; V: TRBV7-2; J: TRBJ2-3; CDR3: CASSWVGAGGDTDTQYF; DNA: TGTGCCAGCAGCTGGGTAGGGGCGGGGGGGGACACAGATACGCAGTATTTT
size: NA; D: TRBD1; V: TRBV5-1; J: TRBJ1-2; CDR3: CASSLARGQHYGYTF; DNA: TGCGCCAGCAGCTTGGCCAGGGGACAGCACTATGGCTACACCTTC
size: NA; D: TRBD1; V: TRBV9; J: TRBJ2-3; CDR3: CASSEGQGARADTQYF; DNA: TGTGCCAGCAGCGAGGGACAGGGGGCGAGGGCAGATACGCAGTATTTT
size: few; D: NA; V: TRBV12-3/TRBV12-4; J: TRBJ1-2; CDR3: CASSLGSASYGYTF; DNA: TGTGCCAGCAGTTTAGGGTCGGCCAGCTATGGCTACACCTTC
size: NA; D: TRBD2; V: TRBV20-1; J: TRBJ2-2; CDR3: CAAAGVGPGELFF; DNA: TGCGCAGCGGCGGGAGTTGGACCCGGGGAGCTGTTTTTT
size: NA; D: TRBD2; V: TRBV5-4; J: TRBJ2-3; CDR3: CASSSERGAQRGTDTQYF; DNA: TGTGCCAGCAGCTCGGAGCGGGGGGCCCAACGGGGCACAGATACGCAGTATTTT
size: NA; D: TRBD1; V: TRBV25-1; J: TRBJ2-4; CDR3: CASSEWRQGVAKNIRYF; DNA: TGTGCCAGCAGTGAATGGCGACAGGGGGTGGCCAAAAACATTCGGTACTTC
size: NA; D: NA; V: TRBV2; J: TRBJ2-4; CDR3: CASSDERSAKNIQYF; DNA: TGTGCCAGCAGTGACGAGCGCTCAGCCAAAAACATTCAGTACTTC
size: NA; D: TRBD1; V: TRBV20-1; J: TRBJ2-1; CDR3: CSAYPGGSYQETQFF; DNA: TGCAGTGCTTACCCAGGGGGAAGTTACCAAGAGACCCAGTTCTTC
size: NA; D: NA; V: TRBV7-2; J: TRBJ2-1; CDR3: CASSSLPQDGEQFF; DNA: TGTGCCAGCAGCTCGCTACCACAGGATGGTGAGCAGTTCTTC
size: NA; D: TRBD1; V: TRBV6-1; J: TRBJ2-7; CDR3: CASIVGGDEQYF; DNA: TGTGCCAGCATCGTAGGGGGCGACGAGCAGTACTTC
size: once; D: NA; V: TRBV24-1; J: TRBJ2-5; CDR3: CATSDFTGRLETQYF; DNA: TGTGCCACCAGTGATTTTACGGGTCGACTAGAGACCCAGTACTTC
size: NA; D: NA; V: TRBV29-1; J: TRBJ2-7; CDR3: CSVEPLSSYEQYF; DNA: TGCAGCGTTGAGCCGCTGAGCTCCTACGAGCAGTACTTC
size: once; D: TRBD1; V: TRBV18; J: TRBJ2-4; CDR3: CASFTSTGVMEQYF; DNA: TGTGCCAGCTTCACCTCGACAGGGGTAATGGAGCAGTACTTC
size: few; D: NA; V: TRBV28; J: TRBJ2-7; CDR3: CASSLAWGSYEQYF; DNA: TGTGCCAGCAGTCTCGCCTGGGGTTCCTACGAGCAGTACTTC
size: NA; D: TRBD2; V: TRBV20-1; J: TRBJ2-1; CDR3: CSAPTSGGGNEQFF; DNA: TGCAGTGCTCCCACCAGCGGGGGTGGTAATGAGCAGTTCTTC
size: NA; D: TRBD2; V: TRBV20-1; J: TRBJ2-5; CDR3: CSAQMNSGGQTQYF; DNA: TGCAGTGCTCAGATGAATAGCGGGGGCCAGACCCAGTACTTC
size: few; D: NA; V: TRBV5-5; J: TRBJ1-5; CDR3: CASSLVAGGDQPQHF; DNA: TGTGCCAGCAGCTTGGTAGCGGGGGGTGACCAGCCCCAGCATTTT
size: NA; D: NA; V: TRBV7-8; J: TRBJ2-6; CDR3: CASSTERVLSGANVLTF; DNA: TGTGCCAGCAGCACCGAAAGGGTTCTCTCTGGGGCCAACGTCCTGACTTTC
size: few; D: TRBD1; V: TRBV12-3/TRBV12-4; J: TRBJ2-7; CDR3: CASSLSDRAPYEQYF; DNA: TGTGCCAGCAGTTTGTCCGACAGGGCGCCCTACGAGCAGTACTTC
size: NA; D: NA; V: TRBV2; J: TRBJ2-4; CDR3: CASSERLAAQYF; DNA: TGTGCCAGCAGTGAACGACTCGCGGCCCAGTACTTC
size: NA; D: TRBD1; V: TRBV6-5; J: TRBJ1-4; CDR3: CASSWNRGPNNHLTTNEKLFF; DNA: TGTGCCAGCAGTTGGAACAGGGGGCCAAACAATCATTTGACAACTAATGAAAAACTGTTTTTT
size: few; D: NA; V: TRBV3-1; J: TRBJ1-2; CDR3: CASSQESDINGYTF; DNA: TGTGCCAGCAGCCAAGAGAGCGACATAAATGGCTACACCTTC
size: NA; D: TRBD1; V: TRBV30; J: TRBJ2-1; CDR3: CACRPGQYNEKQFF; DNA: TGTGCCTGCCGGCCGGGACAGTACAATGAAAAGCAGTTCTTC
size: few; D: NA; V: TRBV29-1; J: TRBJ2-7; CDR3: CSVAGQSSSYEQYF; DNA: TGCAGCGTCGCCGGACAGTCCAGCTCCTACGAGCAGTACTTC
size: NA; D: NA; V: TRBV18; J: TRBJ1-1; CDR3: CASSPPGADTEAFF; DNA: TGTGCCAGCTCACCCCCAGGTGCGGACACTGAAGCTTTCTTT
size: NA; D: NA; V: TRBV2; J: TRBJ2-7; CDR3: CASRITYEQYF; DNA: TGTGCCAGCAGGATTACCTACGAGCAGTACTTC
size: NA; D: NA; V: TRBV3-1; J: TRBJ2-6; CDR3: CASSQGTGANVLTF; DNA: TGCGCCAGCAGCCAGGGAACCGGGGCCAACGTCCTGACTTTC
size: NA; D: NA; V: TRBV6-2/TRBV6-3; J: TRBJ2-2; CDR3: CASSYPAGELFF; DNA: TGTGCCAGCAGTTACCCGGCCGGGGAGCTGTTTTTT
size: NA; D: NA; V: TRBV20-1; J: TRBJ2-7; CDR3: CSALDVGSSYEQYF; DNA: TGCAGTGCGCTAGATGTGGGGAGCTCCTACGAGCAGTACTTC
size: NA; D: TRBD1; V: TRBV28; J: TRBJ2-1; CDR3: CASSIRDRGFGEQFF; DNA: TGTGCCAGCAGCATCCGGGACAGGGGGTTCGGTGAGCAGTTCTTC
size: NA; D: NA; V: TRBV6-1; J: TRBJ2-7; CDR3: CASTPPGTRLYEQYF; DNA: TGTGCCAGCACCCCTCCCGGGACACGTCTCTACGAGCAGTACTTC
size: few; D: TRBD1; V: TRBV27; J: TRBJ2-7; CDR3: CASSPGTVVNEQYF; DNA: TGTGCCAGCAGTCCGGGGACAGTGGTCAACGAGCAGTACTTC
size: few; D: NA; V: TRBV29-1; J: TRBJ2-6; CDR3: CSVDWASGANVLTF; DNA: TGCAGCGTTGACTGGGCTTCTGGGGCCAACGTCCTGACTTTC
size: NA; D: TRBD2; V: TRBV4-1; J: TRBJ2-2; CDR3: CASSQPLAGGLDGELFF; DNA: TGCGCCAGCAGCCAACCACTAGCGGGAGGGCTGGACGGGGAGCTGTTTTTT
size: NA; D: NA; V: TRBV4-2; J: TRBJ2-7; CDR3: CASLAGNEQYF; DNA: TGTGCCAGCCTAGCCGGGAATGAGCAGTACTTC
size: NA; D: NA; V: TRBV5-1; J: TRBJ2-5; CDR3: CASRPYQETQYF; DNA: TGCGCCAGCAGACCGTACCAAGAGACCCAGTACTTC
size: NA; D: NA; V: TRBV10-3; J: TRBJ2-3; CDR3: CAISESLSPDTQYF; DNA: TGTGCCATCAGTGAGTCTTTATCCCCGGATACGCAGTATTTT